This TCR delta chain was obtained from a study of γδ T cells in repeated Plasmodium falciparum infection. Study summary: Each infection was followed by sampling at 21 days, plus baseline and some pre-infection draws.

In regard to this clone: Its antigen remains unknown. The protein in TCRdb stems from a much larger clone and differs at residue 16 from this DNA's translation, likely a read error; here the protein is translated from the DNA.

TCRdb called clones anew from the multiplex PCR reads with CATT. The sample contains more than 45,000 delta-chain clones, over 1.5% of which appear only once. Germline CDR1 is GEAIGNYY and CDR2 is EKD. The CDR3 consists of 20 residues. J lost 7 bases, V lost 0 bases, and 21 bases had no gene match. Study-level results: Many TCRgamma sequences overlapped between individuals in stable Vgamma9/Vdelta2+ repertoires.

Gammadelta T cells were flow-sorted from PBMC into Vgamma9/Vdelta2+ and Vdelta2-negative populations for bulk analysis. The sequence came from a pool of human donors (malaria-infected and uninfected, not separated). The sample was gamma-delta T cells from blood. This chain connects TRDV2 to TRDJ1; 11 nucleotides match TRDD3. TCRdb does not report a J gene; here it was assigned by matching the DNA to germline references. CDR3 bases: TGTGCCTGTGACACCGTGATGCCTAATACTGGGGGATATGAGGGCGGTAAACTCATCTTT. Protein product: CACDTVMPNTGGYEGGKLIF.